This T cell receptor beta chain is drawn from a study of OX40 agonist ivuxolimab in advanced cancers. The overall study: Two patients with cutaneous melanoma and one with hepatocellular carcinoma, three in total, showed partial responses.

The assay was immunoSEQ multiplex PCR, and TCRdb's table has in-frame clones only and misses some. Of tens of thousands of clones listed, roughly nine tenths are singletons. The sample consisted of CD4+ or CD8+ T cells sorted from blood, taken in a trial of the OX40 agonist ivuxolimab. This receptor was taken from an adult with an advanced solid tumor such as melanoma, head and neck, liver or kidney cancer.

In DNA form, the CDR3 reads TGTGCCAGCAGTTTCCTAGTAGGGGGGGCCCAGTACTTC. Its translation is CASSFLVGGAQYF. The rearrangement links TRBV28 to TRBJ2-5; tentative D call: TRBD2 (7 bases). V was cut by 3 bases and J by 9 bases, with 14 bases left in between. The CDR3 length is 13 residues. The V gene's germline CDR1 is MDHEN and CDR2 SYDVKM.